This T cell receptor (beta chain) was captured by sequencing in a study of shared clonotypes between healthy human individuals. Germline V lookup: CDR1 SGHTA, CDR2 FQGNSA. V was cut by 7 bases and J by 1 base, with 15 bases left in between. CDR3 size: 15 residues. TCRdb keeps only in-frame clones here, not all; method: immunoSEQ multiplex PCR. This sample has some 2.4 million clones, with more than 85% found just once. What was sequenced was naive CD4+ T cells from PBMCs. Subset described: CD45RA+ positively selected. The source is a man aged 18 to 35 in good health. Some clones in this sample may be carry-over from other donors' samples. The chain couples TRBV7-2 to TRBJ2-3, with D uncertain. The CDR3 region is CASNPTGRGTDTQYF. The CDR3 DNA reads as TGTGCCAGCAACCCGACGGGTAGAGGCACAGATACGCAGTATTTT.